This T cell receptor (beta chain) emerged from a study of a mutant IDH1 vaccine in newly diagnosed glioma. Study background: The start of vaccination came 4-6 weeks after radiotherapy alone, or with temozolomide cycles. Prior therapy was radiotherapy, temozolomide, or both; most received both. Treated patients had a mean age of 40.4 years and an approximately 60% male, around 38% female split.

A note on this clone: The antigen remains undetermined.

Clones were read by immunoSEQ multiplex PCR, and TCRdb kept only the in-frame ones, dropping some. The sample consists of approximately 26,000 clones, around 80% of them appearing once. The CDR3 consists of 13 residues. Trimming shortened V by 4 bases and J by 4 bases, and 9 bases separated the two germline ends. The germline gives CDR1 SGHRS, CDR2 YFSETQ. As for time point: week 5, during vaccination. All doses held 300 ug of mutant IDH1 20-mer peptide, with topical imiquimod. Source: PBMCs, taken from a glioma patient whose treatment included an IDH1 peptide vaccine. This chain connects TRBV5-1 to TRBJ1-3; D gene unclear. The receptor was isolated from a middle-aged man with glioma. Some clones in this sample may be carry-over from other donors' samples. CDR3 in DNA: TGCGCCAGCAGCGAGCGTCTAGGAAACACCATATATTTT. Its protein product is CASSERLGNTIYF.